The rows below give T cell receptor beta chains drawn from one sample of a study of blood T cells in healthy people across ages. TCRdb re-called the 5' RACE reads through MiXCR, storing one row per CDR3 protein. Here the sample spans about 1.5 million distinct CDR3 sequences, roughly 43% being singletons. Sequencing was performed on blood. These TCRs come from a woman aged 18-30 years in good health. Both conserved end residues are part of each CDR3. Each record gives: J gene, V gene, clone size, D gene, CDR3 DNA, CDR3 protein. D genes are given only for firm matches. Some rows have no size entry. The others give once, few or many, or a class for an expanded clone.

j_gene: TRBJ1-1; v_gene: TRBV29-1; abundance: .; d_gene: .; CDR3nt: TGCAGCGTTGAAGATGGACCGACAGAGAACACTGAAGCTTTCTTT; CDR3aa: CSVEDGPTENTEAFF
j_gene: TRBJ2-1; v_gene: TRBV29-1; abundance: few; d_gene: TRBD2; CDR3nt: TGCAGCGTTGGACTAGCGGTATACAATGAGCAGTTCTTC; CDR3aa: CSVGLAVYNEQFF
j_gene: TRBJ1-4; v_gene: TRBV7-2; abundance: few; d_gene: .; CDR3nt: TGTGCCAGCAGCTTAGTTGGGCCGGGAAGTAATGAAAAACTGTTTTTT; CDR3aa: CASSLVGPGSNEKLFF
j_gene: TRBJ2-6; v_gene: TRBV29-1; abundance: .; d_gene: .; CDR3nt: TGCAGCGTCCAGAGCTCTGGGGCCAACGTCCTGACTTTC; CDR3aa: CSVQSSGANVLTF
j_gene: TRBJ2-1; v_gene: TRBV10-3; abundance: .; d_gene: TRBD1; CDR3nt: TGTGCCATCAGTGGGACAGGGGATCTGGGTGAGCAGTTCTTC; CDR3aa: CAISGTGDLGEQFF
j_gene: TRBJ2-5; v_gene: TRBV10-1; abundance: once; d_gene: .; CDR3nt: TGCGCCAGTAGTGAGGTCAGGGGGGGGTACAATGAGCAGTACTTC; CDR3aa: CASSEVRGGYNEQYF
j_gene: TRBJ1-6; v_gene: TRBV5-1; abundance: few; d_gene: .; CDR3nt: TGCGCCAGCAGCTTGGGCAGCCGGCCCTATAATTCACCCCTCCACTTT; CDR3aa: CASSLGSRPYNSPLHF
j_gene: TRBJ2-2; v_gene: TRBV20-1; abundance: few; d_gene: TRBD1; CDR3nt: TGCAGTGCTAGGAAGGGAACAGGGGCCCTTAGTAACACCGGGGAGCTGTTTTTT; CDR3aa: CSARKGTGALSNTGELFF
j_gene: TRBJ2-7; v_gene: TRBV6-1; abundance: .; d_gene: .; CDR3nt: TGTGCCAGCACCCAAATTCGGGACAAAGTAGACGAGCAGTACTTC; CDR3aa: CASTQIRDKVDEQYF
j_gene: TRBJ1-5; v_gene: TRBV15; abundance: .; d_gene: .; CDR3nt: TGTGCCACCAGCAGAGATAGAGGGTACGATCAGCCCCAGCATTTT; CDR3aa: CATSRDRGYDQPQHF
j_gene: TRBJ2-7; v_gene: TRBV10-3; abundance: .; d_gene: .; CDR3nt: TGTGCCATCAGTCTGGGACCAACCTACGAGCAGTACTTC; CDR3aa: CAISLGPTYEQYF
j_gene: TRBJ2-7; v_gene: TRBV29-1; abundance: .; d_gene: TRBD2; CDR3nt: TGCAGCGTCACCGGGACTAGCGGGAGTGCTAGGGAGCAGTACTTC; CDR3aa: CSVTGTSGSAREQYF
j_gene: TRBJ1-2; v_gene: TRBV7-2; abundance: .; d_gene: .; CDR3nt: TGTGCCAGCAGCTTATCATCCTCCGGCTACACCTTC; CDR3aa: CASSLSSSGYTF
j_gene: TRBJ2-7; v_gene: TRBV20-1; abundance: .; d_gene: TRBD2; CDR3nt: TGCAGTGCACCGGGACTAACCTACAATGAGCAGTACTTC; CDR3aa: CSAPGLTYNEQYF
j_gene: TRBJ2-7; v_gene: TRBV9; abundance: few; d_gene: TRBD2; CDR3nt: TGTGCCAGCAGCGAGACTAGCGGGCCGAGGGAGCAGTACTTC; CDR3aa: CASSETSGPREQYF
j_gene: TRBJ2-1; v_gene: TRBV20-1; abundance: few; d_gene: TRBD2; CDR3nt: TGCAGTGCTATAACTAGCGGGAGGGTCTATGAGCAGTTCTTC; CDR3aa: CSAITSGRVYEQFF
j_gene: TRBJ2-5; v_gene: TRBV7-2; abundance: .; d_gene: .; CDR3nt: TGTGCCAGCAGCTACGGGTCTTTCGGCGAGACCCAGTACTTC; CDR3aa: CASSYGSFGETQYF
j_gene: TRBJ2-3; v_gene: TRBV12-3/TRBV12-4; abundance: few; d_gene: TRBD2; CDR3nt: TGTGCCAGCGGTGGGACTAGCGGGAGGGCGACGCAGTATTTT; CDR3aa: CASGGTSGRATQYF
j_gene: TRBJ2-3; v_gene: TRBV4-2; abundance: many; d_gene: TRBD1; CDR3nt: TGTGCCAGCAGCCAGTTCACAGGGGACGCAGATACGCAGTATTTT; CDR3aa: CASSQFTGDADTQYF
j_gene: TRBJ1-2; v_gene: TRBV12-3/TRBV12-4; abundance: .; d_gene: TRBD1; CDR3nt: TGTGCCAGCACCACGGCAGGGGGACAAGGCTACACCTTC; CDR3aa: CASTTAGGQGYTF
j_gene: TRBJ2-5; v_gene: TRBV4-1; abundance: .; d_gene: .; CDR3nt: TGCGCCAGCAGCCAAGATCGGTCTACACAAGAGACCCAGTACTTC; CDR3aa: CASSQDRSTQETQYF
j_gene: TRBJ2-1; v_gene: TRBV7-9; abundance: few; d_gene: .; CDR3nt: TGTGCCAGCAGCTTAGGCCTGGAAAATGAGCAGTTCTTC; CDR3aa: CASSLGLENEQFF
j_gene: TRBJ1-6; v_gene: TRBV6-8; abundance: once; d_gene: TRBD1; CDR3nt: TGTGCCAGCAGATGGACAGGGGAAGTGCAAAATTCACCCCTCCACTTT; CDR3aa: CASRWTGEVQNSPLHF
j_gene: TRBJ2-2; v_gene: TRBV4-2; abundance: .; d_gene: .; CDR3nt: TGTGCCAGCAGCCCCGGGACTCCGAACACCGGGGAGCTGTTTTTT; CDR3aa: CASSPGTPNTGELFF
j_gene: TRBJ1-1; v_gene: TRBV9; abundance: .; d_gene: TRBD1; CDR3nt: TGTGCCAGCAGCCCCGAGAAGGGGGCGCGTACTGAAGCTTTCTTT; CDR3aa: CASSPEKGARTEAFF
j_gene: TRBJ2-3; v_gene: TRBV4-1; abundance: .; d_gene: TRBD1; CDR3nt: TGCGCCAGCAGCCCTGTTAAGGGGGCCACAGATACGCAGTATTTT; CDR3aa: CASSPVKGATDTQYF
j_gene: TRBJ2-7; v_gene: TRBV6-1; abundance: .; d_gene: TRBD2; CDR3nt: TGTGCCAGCAGTCCATACGGGACTAGCGGGGGTTCCTACGAGCAGTACTTC; CDR3aa: CASSPYGTSGGSYEQYF
j_gene: TRBJ2-7; v_gene: TRBV10-3; abundance: .; d_gene: TRBD2; CDR3nt: TGTGCCATCAGTGATCTACTAGCGGGAGATTATTCCTACGAGCAGTACTTC; CDR3aa: CAISDLLAGDYSYEQYF
j_gene: TRBJ2-5; v_gene: TRBV25-1; abundance: .; d_gene: TRBD1; CDR3nt: TGTGCCAGCAGTGAAACGGGACAGCCTCAAGAGACCCAGTACTTC; CDR3aa: CASSETGQPQETQYF
j_gene: TRBJ2-1; v_gene: TRBV7-2; abundance: .; d_gene: .; CDR3nt: TGTGCCAGCAGCTTCCGGCGAGGTGAGCAGTTCTTC; CDR3aa: CASSFRRGEQFF
j_gene: TRBJ1-3; v_gene: TRBV29-1; abundance: .; d_gene: .; CDR3nt: TGCAGCGGTGCCAGGGAAAATGGAAACACCACATATTTT; CDR3aa: CSGARENGNTTYF
j_gene: TRBJ2-1; v_gene: TRBV7-3; abundance: few; d_gene: .; CDR3nt: TGTGCCAGCAGCTTAACAGAAGTCAATGAGCAGTTCTTC; CDR3aa: CASSLTEVNEQFF
j_gene: TRBJ1-5; v_gene: TRBV3-1; abundance: .; d_gene: .; CDR3nt: TGTGCCAGCAGCCAAGCGGGCAGGCAGGGCCAGCCCCAGCATTTT; CDR3aa: CASSQAGRQGQPQHF
j_gene: TRBJ2-7; v_gene: TRBV20-1; abundance: .; d_gene: .; CDR3nt: TGCGGTGCTAGAGACGCGGCCCCCGCACAGTACTTC; CDR3aa: CGARDAAPAQYF
j_gene: TRBJ2-1; v_gene: TRBV5-1; abundance: .; d_gene: TRBD2; CDR3nt: TGCGCCAGCAGCTCAACTACCGGGACTAGCGGCAATGAGCAGTTCTTC; CDR3aa: CASSSTTGTSGNEQFF
j_gene: TRBJ2-3; v_gene: TRBV29-1; abundance: few; d_gene: .; CDR3nt: TGCAGCGTTCCCTCCTTGGGTACGCAGTATTTT; CDR3aa: CSVPSLGTQYF
j_gene: TRBJ2-7; v_gene: TRBV6-6; abundance: .; d_gene: TRBD2; CDR3nt: TGTGCCAGCAGTTACTCGTTTCGGGAGGGCTACGAGCAGTACTTC; CDR3aa: CASSYSFREGYEQYF
j_gene: TRBJ2-5; v_gene: TRBV7-9; abundance: once; d_gene: .; CDR3nt: TGTGCCAGCAGCTTCGAAGGGACCCAGTACTTC; CDR3aa: CASSFEGTQYF
j_gene: TRBJ2-1; v_gene: TRBV15; abundance: .; d_gene: .; CDR3nt: TGTGCCACCAGCAGACTAGGGACCGGTGAGCAGTTCTTC; CDR3aa: CATSRLGTGEQFF
j_gene: TRBJ2-5; v_gene: TRBV20-1; abundance: .; d_gene: .; CDR3nt: TGCAGTGCTAGAAGGTGGGAGACCCAGTACTTC; CDR3aa: CSARRWETQYF
j_gene: TRBJ2-1; v_gene: TRBV4-1; abundance: .; d_gene: .; CDR3nt: TGCGCCAGCAGCCAAGGGTGGGGGCCCCTCAATGAGCAGTTCTTC; CDR3aa: CASSQGWGPLNEQFF
j_gene: TRBJ2-7; v_gene: TRBV24-1; abundance: once; d_gene: TRBD2; CDR3nt: TGTGCCACCAGTGACCCCACTAGCGGGTTGTACAATGAGCAGTACTTC; CDR3aa: CATSDPTSGLYNEQYF
j_gene: TRBJ2-3; v_gene: TRBV12-3/TRBV12-4; abundance: .; d_gene: TRBD1; CDR3nt: TGTGCCAGCAGTTTTTGGGACAGGGGGAGAGATACGCAGTATTTT; CDR3aa: CASSFWDRGRDTQYF
j_gene: TRBJ2-1; v_gene: TRBV7-2; abundance: .; d_gene: .; CDR3nt: TGTGCCAGCAGCCCCCCAATGAGCAATGAGCAGTTCTTC; CDR3aa: CASSPPMSNEQFF
j_gene: TRBJ2-7; v_gene: TRBV20-1; abundance: few; d_gene: TRBD1; CDR3nt: TGCAGTGCTATGAGCAGGGGGAACGAGCAGTACTTC; CDR3aa: CSAMSRGNEQYF